This paragraph covers one T cell receptor (beta chain) sequence. Repertoires were generated with immunoSEQ multiplex PCR, while TCRdb's copy carries only in-frame clones and drops some. The table shows fewer than 400,000 clones, with roughly 86% occurring only once. All enrollees were roughly 18 to 89 years old and from approximately 25 US areas. Recovered Cohort 3 donors showed two negative PCRs, clearance, or symptom resolution. The data originate from a study of blood T cell repertoires in COVID-19. Across the whole study: Sites in the United States, Italy and Spain provided acute and convalescent COVID-19 samples.

This receptor was obtained from a woman younger than 45 who had recovered from COVID-19. Sequences were obtained from PBMCs or T cells enriched from blood (not recorded which).

The CDR3 nucleotides read TGTGCCAGCAGTTACGACCCGCGGACCGCGGGGGCTTTCTTT. Translating gives CASSYDPRTAGAFF. The rearrangement uses TRBV6-5 and TRBJ1-1; D not certain. The germline V gene encodes CDR1 MNHEY and CDR2 SVGAGI. V lost 2 bases to trimming and J lost 11 bases, with 18 bases between them. This CDR3 comprises 14 residues.